The following is a T cell receptor beta chain sequence with its context. As to time point: baseline, week 1 (first vaccination visit). Specified treatment: pre-vaccination baseline after standard-of-care therapy. Clones were sequenced by immunoSEQ multiplex PCR, and TCRdb holds only the in-frame ones, with some missing. The sample records approximately 100,000 clones, 80% to 90% being singletons. The data derive from a study of a mutant IDH1 vaccine in newly diagnosed glioma. This clonotype was sampled from a woman aged 50 to 65 with glioma. Sequenced here: PBMCs, sampled from a glioma patient treated with radiotherapy, temozolomide or both.

The CDR3 region is CASSQEGLAKNIQYF. DNA of the CDR3: TGTGCCAGCAGCCAAGAGGGTTTAGCCAAAAACATTCAGTACTTC. The rearrangement links TRBV9 to TRBJ2-4, with D possibly being TRBD2 (5 bases). V was clipped by 4 bases and J by 0 bases, with 11 bases between them. Germline CDR1 is SGDLS and CDR2 is YYNGEE. This CDR3 is 15 amino acids long. The variable domain in full, with the rest retrieved from reference TRBV9 and TRBJ2-4, is DSGVTQTPKHLITATGQRVTLRCSPRSGDLSVYWYQQSLDQGLQFLIQYYNGEERAKGNILERFSAQQFPDLHSELNLSSLELGDSALYFCASSQEGLAKNIQYFGAGTRLSVL.